Listed here are 14 T cell receptor beta chains from one sample, sequenced in a study of blood T cell repertoires in COVID-19. Sequencing was performed with immunoSEQ multiplex PCR; in TCRdb, only in-frame clones are kept and a portion is missing. The sample has 97,000 or so clones; 84% are singletons. Source material: peripheral blood. These receptors were collected from a human donor in a cohort sampled during active COVID-19.

The genes are TRBV7-8 and TRBJ1-6, with TRBD1 as a possible D gene (6 bases). Germline V CDR1 and CDR2: SGHVS, FQNEAQ. Trimming stripped 4 bases from V and 7 bases from J, with 11 bases between. The CDR3 is 14 residues long. The DNA of the CDR3 is TGTGCCAGCAGCTACGGGGACATGAATTCACCCCTCCACTTT. Translation: CASSYGDMNSPLHF. Drawing the rest from reference TRBV7-8 and TRBJ1-6, the complete variable domain is GAGVSQSPRYKVAKRGQDVALRCDPISGHVSLFWYQQALGQGPEFLTYFQNEAQLDKSGLPSDRFFAERPEGSVSTLKIQRTQQEDSAVYLCASSYGDMNSPLHFGNGTRLTVT.

The chain has TRBV2 and TRBJ2-1, with TRBD1 as a possible D gene (6 bases). Trimming pared 10 bases from V and 8 bases from J, leaving 24 bases between. The germline CDR1 and CDR2 sequences are SNHLY and FYNNEI. The CDR3 totals 15 residues. DNA for the CDR3: TGTGCCACCTCAGTATTACAGGGTCCATCCGATGAGCAGTTCTTC. This sequence encodes CATSVLQGPSDEQFF.

Remarks on this clone: A much more abundant neighbour one base away suggests this may be a read error. The chain links TRBV2 to TRBJ1-4; no reliable D call. Trimming left V 8 bases short and J 7 bases short, with 26 bases between. This CDR3 contains 17 residues. Germline CDR1 reads SNHLY; CDR2 reads FYNNEI. This CDR3 is CASSPWLQRAGSEKLFF. CDR3 in DNA: TGTGCCAGCTCCCCCTGGCTACAGAGGGCTGGGAGTGAAAAACTGTTTTTT.

This chain's CDR3 is CASSHPSALGETEAFF. The CDR3 bases are TGCGCCAGCAGCCACCCCTCCGCGTTAGGGGAAACTGAAGCTTTCTTT. J is TRBJ1-1 and V is TRBV4-1; tentatively, D is TRBD1 (5 bases). Trimming pared 3 bases from V and 5 bases from J, leaving 19 bases between. Germline CDR1 reads MGHRA; CDR2 reads YSYEKL. The CDR3 has 16 amino acids.

The chain employs TRBV18 and TRBJ1-2; a weak D match, TRBD1 (6 bases). Germline assignment: CDR1 KGHSH and CDR2 LQKENI. Trimming cost V 3 bases and J 0 bases, with 11 bases left between them. The CDR3 runs to 15 residues. The CDR3 loop is CASSPRAGANYGYTF. CDR3 bases: TGTGCCAGCTCACCCCGGGCAGGGGCTAACTATGGCTACACCTTC.

This clone has only a few counts. This CDR3 reads CSVRTGPGELFF. CDR3 DNA: TGCAGCGTTCGGACAGGGCCTGGGGAGCTGTTTTTT. The chain combines TRBV29-1 with TRBJ2-2; TRBD1 matches at 8 bases. The V and J ends lost 5 bases and 8 bases, in that order; junction bases with no gene match: 4. The germline gives CDR1 SQVTM, CDR2 ANQGSEA. The length of the CDR3 is 12 residues.

This chain joins TRBV6-6 and TRBJ2-1; 9 bases agree with TRBD1. J gave up 6 bases and V 2 bases, and 8 bases lay outside the gene matches. Germline CDR1 and CDR2: MNHNY and SVGAGI (reference sequence). The CDR3 is made up of 16 amino acids. Here the CDR3 reads CASSYRGTGTSNEQFF. CDR3 DNA sequence: TGTGCCAGCAGTTACCGTGGGACAGGGACATCCAATGAGCAGTTCTTC.

The V gene is TRBV5-1, the J gene TRBJ2-1; 9 bases map to TRBD2. This CDR3 has 16 residues. The trim removed 1 base at V and 4 bases at J, leaving 6 bases unmatched. CDR1 is SGHRS and CDR2 is YFSETQ in the germline V gene. The CDR3 DNA reads TGCGCCAGCAGCTTGCCGGGGCTAGCGGGGTACAATGAGCAGTTCTTC. The encoded protein is CASSLPGLAGYNEQFF.

V is TRBV6-5 and J is TRBJ1-5; D is uncertain. The germline V and J ends were trimmed by 9 bases and 2 bases, with 11 bases remaining between them. The CDR3 loop spans 13 amino acids. Looked up from germline, CDR1 is MNHEY and CDR2 is SVGAGI. The CDR3 nucleotides read TGTGCCAGTCGCGGGGAAGGCAATCAGCCCCAGCATTTT. As protein: CASRGEGNQPQHF.

The chain has TRBV7-9 and TRBJ1-1, with 9 bases fitting TRBD1. The V and J ends lost 3 bases and 4 bases, in that order; junction bases with no gene match: 18. The CDR3 consists of 19 residues. The germline V gene has CDR1 SEHNR and CDR2 FQNEAQ (reference sequence). The CDR3 DNA reads TGTGCCAGCAGCTTGGGACACTTCCGGGACAGGGTAGTGGGCACTGAAGCTTTCTTT. This encodes CASSLGHFRDRVVGTEAFF. Full variable domain (remainder filled in from reference TRBV7-9 and TRBJ1-1): DTGVSQNPRHKITKRGQNVTFRCDPISEHNRLYWYRQTLGQGPEFLTYFQNEAQLEKSRLLSDRFSAERPKGSFSTLEIQRTEQGDSAMYLCASSLGHFRDRVVGTEAFFGQGTRLTVV.

The chain combines TRBV3-1 (or the pseudogene TRBV3-2) with TRBJ1-2; 8 bases are a match to TRBD1. V lost 4 bases, J lost 6 bases, and 7 bases stayed unmatched. The CDR3 consists of 14 residues. Germline V gene lookup returns CDR1 LGHDT and CDR2 YNNKEL (reference sequence). As DNA, the CDR3 is TGTGCCAGCAGCCGTGGACAGGGAGGCGATGGCTACACCTTC. Its protein product is CASSRGQGGDGYTF.

The chain joins TRBV10-3 to TRBJ2-7, with TRBD1 matching over 8 bases. Per the germline V gene, CDR1 is ENHRY and CDR2 is SYGVKD. This CDR3 comprises 12 residues. V was clipped by 10 bases and J by 5 bases; unmatched bases: 7. The CDR3 DNA follows: TGTGCCACAAAGACAGGGGTCGACGAGCAGTACTTC. This encodes CATKTGVDEQYF.

The chain carries TRBV28 and TRBJ1-6; 7 bases are shared with TRBD1. Germline V gene sequence: CDR1 MDHEN, CDR2 SYDVKM. J lost 7 bases, V lost 5 bases, and 8 bases had no gene match. There are 15 residues in the CDR3. The CDR3 region has the DNA TGTGCCAGCAGTATGACCGGGACAGAGAATTCACCCCTCCACTTT. This codes for CASSMTGTENSPLHF.

A single count supports this clone. The chain has TRBV7-3 and TRBJ2-3, with 13 bases lining up with TRBD2. With 5 bases clipped from V and 8 bases from J, the junction kept 10 bases outside the gene matches. The CDR3 length is 16 residues. Germline V CDR1 and CDR2: SGHTA, FQGTGA. Written as DNA, the CDR3 is TGTGCCAGCAGCCGAGGGACTAGCGGGGACCGGGCTACGCAGTATTTT. Its translation: CASSRGTSGDRATQYF.